The clone carrying this T cell receptor beta chain was seen more than once but under ten times. The data were taken from a study of blood T cell repertoires in COVID-19. Study information: Some COVID-19 samples were acute and others convalescent; all came from the United States, Italy and Spain. Sources were T cells, B-cell-depleted T cells, or PBMCs; the material itself was cDNA or gDNA.

Original processing methods: Nucleated cell counts were estimated from reference gene primer amplification. The data were produced by immunoSEQ multiplex PCR, yet TCRdb's version contains in-frame clones alone and is incomplete. The DNA gave D and trimming, while V, J and clone size come from that table. The sample lists 85,000 to 95,000 clones; about 78% were seen once. The length of the CDR3 is 16 residues. Trimming at V came to 2 bases and at J to 4 bases, leaving 10 bases not matched to a gene. Germline V gene data show CDR1 as SGHTA and CDR2 as FQGTGA. The chain links TRBV7-3 to TRBJ1-1; 7 nucleotides align to TRBD1. The receptor was derived from a woman aged 80 or over with acute or convalescent COVID-19. The sequenced sample consisted of peripheral blood. CDR3 amino acids: CASSLRRTGEGTEAFF. CDR3 DNA: TGTGCCAGCAGCTTACGTCGAACAGGGGAAGGCACTGAAGCTTTCTTT.